Presented here are 17 T cell receptor beta chains from one specimen sequenced in a study of T cells in Graves' hyperthyroidism and ophthalmopathy. Amplified TCR beta CDR3 regions came from RNA transcripts. HTBI primers were the set used in a first-round RT-PCR of the TCR CDR3. MiXCR, run by TCRdb on the multiplex PCR reads, gives a single entry per CDR3 protein. The data show approximately 560,000 distinct CDR3 sequences, just over 45% seen once. Sequencing was carried out using peripheral blood or thyroid tissue (not recorded which). These receptors all come from a woman aged 18-29 years with Graves' hyperthyroidism.

V and J are TRBV5-1 and TRBJ1-4; tentative D call: TRBD1 (5 bases). With 4 bases removed from V and 4 bases from J, the gap between germline ends came to 8 bases. The germline CDR1 and CDR2 sequences are SGHRS and YFSETQ. CDR3 length equals 13 residues. The CDR3 DNA reads TGCGCCAGCAGCAAGGGGAGTAATGAAAAACTGTTTTTT. Protein product: CASSKGSNEKLFF.

The rearrangement joins TRBV29-1 to TRBJ2-7; 7 bases line up with TRBD2. There are 13 residues in the CDR3. After removal of 8 bases from V and 2 bases from J, the junction contained 9 bases not matched to a gene. Germline V lookup: CDR1 SQVTM, CDR2 ANQGSEA. Written as DNA, the CDR3 is TGCAGCCAAGATCCGGGGAGGGCCTACGAGCAGTACTTC. Translation: CSQDPGRAYEQYF.

This sequence joins TRBV29-1 and TRBJ2-7; 9 nucleotides match TRBD1. Germline CDR1 and CDR2: SQVTM and ANQGSEA. The CDR3 runs 12 residues. CDR3 amino acids: CSAPGTGSEQYF. DNA for the CDR3: TGCAGTGCCCCCGGGACAGGGTCCGAGCAGTACTTC.

The DNA for the CDR3 is TGTGCCACCAGCAAAAGGACAGCTAATGAAAAACTGTTTTTT. Translation: CATSKRTANEKLFF. V and J are TRBV15 and TRBJ1-4; D is perhaps TRBD1 (6 bases). Germline CDR1 is LNHNV and CDR2 is YYDKDF (reference sequence). The CDR3 is 14 amino acids. V lost 4 bases and J lost 3, with 9 bases in between. The complete variable domain, with remaining parts taken from reference TRBV15 and TRBJ1-4, reads DAMVIQNPRYQVTQFGKPVTLSCSQTLNHNVMYWYQQKSSQAPKLLFHYYDKDFNNEADTPDNFQSRRPNTSFCFLDIRSPGLGDTAMYLCATSKRTANEKLFFGSGTQLSVL.

The rearrangement links TRBV15 to TRBJ1-5, with D perhaps TRBD1 (5 bases). Germline V CDR1 and CDR2: LNHNV, YYDKDF (reference sequence). V lost 1 base, J lost 11 bases, and 6 bases lay in between. This CDR3 contains 11 residues. The CDR3 sequence is CATSRGRAQHF. CDR3 DNA: TGTGCCACCAGCAGAGGCAGGGCCCAGCATTTT.

The V and J genes are TRBV6-5 and TRBJ2-7; D is possibly TRBD1 or TRBD2 (6 bases each). The CDR3 extends over 13 amino acids. Germline-derived CDR1 and CDR2 are MNHEY and SVGAGI. Trimming stripped 10 bases from V and 8 bases from J, with 21 bases between. Written as DNA, the CDR3 is TGTGCCACCGGGGGCGAGGTCCGTTATAAGCAGTACTTC. Its translation is CATGGEVRYKQYF.

The gene calls are TRBV19 and TRBJ2-7; 7 bases match TRBD2. V lost 3 bases, J lost 7 bases, and 6 bases stayed unmatched. The germline gives CDR1 LNHDA, CDR2 SQIVND (reference sequence). The CDR3 is 13 amino acids. CDR3 amino acids: CASSIGTINEQYF. Here the CDR3 DNA reads TGTGCCAGTAGTATTGGGACTATCAATGAGCAGTACTTC.

Comment on this clonotype: A junction boundary mismatches the germline segment, possibly from a read error. The chain carries TRBV5-1 and TRBJ1-3; D may be TRBD1 (5 bases). The CDR3 has 14 residues. The germline gives CDR1 SGHRS, CDR2 YFSETQ. The CDR3 loop reads CANSFGGERNTIYF. CDR3 coding DNA: TGCGCCAACAGCTTTGGAGGGGAGAGAAACACCATATATTTT.

About this clonotype itself: This could be a read error, since a much larger clone is one nucleotide away. The rearrangement joins TRBV20-1 to TRBJ2-5, with D perhaps matching TRBD1 (6 bases). CDR3 size: 12 residues. The V gene's germline CDR1 is DFQATT and CDR2 SNEGSKA (reference sequence). Trimming stripped 0 bases from V and 7 bases from J, with 9 bases between. In DNA, the CDR3 is TGCAGTGCTAGAGACGGACAGTGGACCCAGTACTTC. Its protein is CSARDGQWTQYF.

This chain joins TRBV7-2 and TRBJ2-2; D gene uncertain. Germline assignment: CDR1 SGHTA and CDR2 FQGNSA. This CDR3 is 15 amino acids long. Trimming took 5 bases from V and 5 from J, leaving 15 bases between them. CDR3 bases: TGTGCCAGCAGCCCTAGACTGGATTTGACCGGGGAGCTGTTTTTT. This gives the protein CASSPRLDLTGELFF.

The gene calls are TRBV10-3 and TRBJ2-7, with TRBD1 matching 7 bases. The trim removed 10 bases at V and 6 bases at J, leaving 15 bases unmatched. CDR1 and CDR2 from the germline V gene are ENHRY and SYGVKD. This CDR3 is 14 amino acids long. CDR3 in DNA: TGTGCCAGCACCATGGTCCCAGGGGGTGCCGAGCAGTACTTC. The encoded protein is CASTMVPGGAEQYF.

Turning to this clonotype: This clone may be a read error of a much larger clone one base away. The V gene is TRBV10-3, the J gene TRBJ1-1; TRBD1 matches 11 bases. The germline gives CDR1 ENHRY, CDR2 SYGVKD. The V segment lost 10 bases and the J segment 6 bases; nucleotides outside the gene matches: 10. CDR3 length: 14 amino acids. The CDR3 loop is CASRTGQGAPEAFF. The CDR3 nucleotides are TGTGCCAGCAGAACCGGACAGGGGGCGCCTGAAGCTTTCTTT.

In the case of this clonotype: This clone may be a read error of a much larger clone one base away. The chain combines TRBV7-2 with TRBJ1-5, with D uncertain. V was trimmed by 5 bases and J by 11 bases, leaving 22 bases between them. The germline CDR1 and CDR2 sequences are SGHTA and FQGNSA. The CDR3 is 15 residues long. CDR3 amino acids: CASSQGWEAWQSQHF. The DNA of the CDR3 is TGTGCCAGCAGCCAAGGATGGGAAGCGTGGCAGTCCCAGCATTTT.

This clonotype was observed at least ten times. The rearrangement links TRBV2 to TRBJ1-6; possible D gene TRBD1, 6 bases. V dropped 4 bases and J dropped 12 bases, with 16 bases sitting between them. There are 14 residues in the CDR3. Germline CDR1 is SNHLY and CDR2 is FYNNEI. The CDR3 region is CASSVSGGAGPLHF. CDR3 bases: TGTGCCAGCAGTGTTTCGGGGGGGGCTGGACCCCTCCACTTT.

V gene TRBV7-2 combines with J gene TRBJ2-7; D gene uncertain. V shed 6 bases and J shed 6 bases, with 12 bases lying between them. CDR1 is SGHTA, CDR2 FQGNSA, per germline. There are 12 residues in the CDR3. CDR3 loop: CASSVSWGEQYF. CDR3 coding DNA: TGTGCCAGCAGTGTGAGTTGGGGCGAGCAGTACTTC.

V usage is TRBV11-2 and J usage is TRBJ1-5; D possibly corresponds to TRBD1 (6 bases). From germline, CDR1 is SGHAT and CDR2 FQNNGV. The CDR3 is 15 residues long. V lost 6 bases to trimming and J lost 3 bases, with 15 bases between them. The CDR3 DNA sequence: TGTGCCAGCAGAGACAGGACTTATAACAATCAGCCCCAGCATTTT. Translated, it gives CASRDRTYNNQPQHF.

This clonotype was counted only a few times. CDR3 loop: CASSQDPGQGDGYTF. In nucleotides, the CDR3 is TGTGCCAGCAGCCAAGATCCCGGACAGGGTGACGGCTACACCTTC. J is TRBJ1-2 and V is TRBV7-9; TRBD1 aligns across 8 bases. Germline CDR1 SEHNR, CDR2 FQNEAQ (reference sequence). The CDR3 spans 15 residues. V gave up 5 bases and J gave up 8 bases; unmatched junction bases: 13. The full variable domain, with the rest looked up from reference TRBV7-9 and TRBJ1-2, is DTGVSQNPRHKITKRGQNVTFRCDPISEHNRLYWYRQTLGQGPEFLTYFQNEAQLEKSRLLSDRFSAERPKGSFSTLEIQRTEQGDSAMYLCASSQDPGQGDGYTFGSGTRLTVV.